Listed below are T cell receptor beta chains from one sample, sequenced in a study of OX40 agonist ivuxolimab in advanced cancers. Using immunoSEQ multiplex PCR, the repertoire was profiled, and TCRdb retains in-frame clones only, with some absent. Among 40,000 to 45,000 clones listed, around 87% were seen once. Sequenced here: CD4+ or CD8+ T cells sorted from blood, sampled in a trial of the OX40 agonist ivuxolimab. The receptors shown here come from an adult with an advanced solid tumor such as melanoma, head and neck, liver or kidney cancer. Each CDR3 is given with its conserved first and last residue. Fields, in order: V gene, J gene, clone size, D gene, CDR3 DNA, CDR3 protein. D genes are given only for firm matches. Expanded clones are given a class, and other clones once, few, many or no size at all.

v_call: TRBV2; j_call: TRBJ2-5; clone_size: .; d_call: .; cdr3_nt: TGTGCCAGCCAACGGGGTAAAGAGACCCAGTACTTC; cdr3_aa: CASQRGKETQYF
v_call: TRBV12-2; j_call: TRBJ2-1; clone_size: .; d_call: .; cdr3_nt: TGTGCAAGTCGCCCAGTGGGGCCCAATGAGCAGTTCTTC; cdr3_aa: CASRPVGPNEQFF
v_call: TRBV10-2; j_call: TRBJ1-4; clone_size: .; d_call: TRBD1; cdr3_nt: TGCGCCAGCCGACAGGGATCAACTAATGAAAAACTGTTTTTT; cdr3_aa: CASRQGSTNEKLFF
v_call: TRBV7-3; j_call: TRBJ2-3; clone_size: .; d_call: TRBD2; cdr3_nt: TGTGCCAGCAGCTTAAGTAGCGGGGTAGGAGATACGCAGTATTTT; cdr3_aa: CASSLSSGVGDTQYF
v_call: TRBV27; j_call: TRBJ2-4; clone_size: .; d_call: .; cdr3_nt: TGTGCCAGCAGTCAACGGACTGGGCTAGCCAAAAACATTCAGTACTTC; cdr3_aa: CASSQRTGLAKNIQYF
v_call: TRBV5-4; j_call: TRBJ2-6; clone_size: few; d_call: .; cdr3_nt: TGTGCCAGCAGCTTGAGGACTCCCGGCTCTGGGGCCAACGTCCTGACTTTC; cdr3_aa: CASSLRTPGSGANVLTF
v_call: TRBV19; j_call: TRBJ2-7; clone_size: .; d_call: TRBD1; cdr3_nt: TGTGCCAGTAGTCCCCCGTGGACAGGGACATCCTCCTACGAGCAGTACTTC; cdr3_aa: CASSPPWTGTSSYEQYF
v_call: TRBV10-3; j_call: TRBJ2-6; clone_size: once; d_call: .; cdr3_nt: TGTGCCAGCCTATGGGACGTCGACTCTGGGGCCAACGTCCTGACTTTC; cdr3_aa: CASLWDVDSGANVLTF
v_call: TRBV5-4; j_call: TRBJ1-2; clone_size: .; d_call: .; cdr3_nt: TGTGCCAGCAGCCGGGAGCTGCGCTACACCTTC; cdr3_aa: CASSRELRYTF
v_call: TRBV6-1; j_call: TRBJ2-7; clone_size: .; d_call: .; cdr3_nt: TGTGCCAGCAGTGAAGCTTTGGACGAGCAGTACTTC; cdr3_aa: CASSEALDEQYF
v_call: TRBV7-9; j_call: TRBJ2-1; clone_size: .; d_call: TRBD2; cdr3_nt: TGTGCCAGCAGCTCGGGACTAGCGACCTACAATGAGCAGTTCTTC; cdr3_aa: CASSSGLATYNEQFF
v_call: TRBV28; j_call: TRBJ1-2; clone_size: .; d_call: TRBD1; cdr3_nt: TGTGCCAGCAGTCTCATGACAGGGTTGGGGTCCTATGGCTACACCTTC; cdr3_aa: CASSLMTGLGSYGYTF
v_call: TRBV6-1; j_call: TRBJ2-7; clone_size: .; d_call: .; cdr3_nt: TGTGCCAGCAGGGGGGCTAGCGGACGCCCCTACGAGCAGTACTTC; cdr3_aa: CASRGASGRPYEQYF
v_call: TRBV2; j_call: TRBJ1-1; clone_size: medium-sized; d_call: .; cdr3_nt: TGTGCCAGCACCTATTCCGGAGGGGCCATAAAAGCTTTCTTT; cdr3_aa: CASTYSGGAIKAFF
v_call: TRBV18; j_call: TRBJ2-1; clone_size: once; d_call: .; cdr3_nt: TGTGCCAGCTCACCGTCGTACAATGAGCAGTTCTTC; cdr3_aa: CASSPSYNEQFF
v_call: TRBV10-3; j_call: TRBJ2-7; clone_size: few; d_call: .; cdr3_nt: TGTGCCATCAGTGATCGTCGGGCCGAGCAGTACTTC; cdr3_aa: CAISDRRAEQYF
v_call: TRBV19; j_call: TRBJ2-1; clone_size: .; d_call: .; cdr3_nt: TGTGCCAGTAGTACCGCAGAGGAGCAGTTCTTC; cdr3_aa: CASSTAEEQFF